This paragraph reports one TCR beta chain. Its antigen is not identified. The data were taken from a study of CD8+ T cells in alopecia areata. General observations from the study: Sharing of TCRs across patients appeared less clear than in mice, possibly for HLA-related reasons.

Investigators sorted PBMCs to obtain both CD4+ and CD8+ T cells. RNA, once extracted, was reverse transcribed into cDNA for use as the sequencing template. Sequencing was performed with immunoSEQ multiplex PCR; in TCRdb, only in-frame clones are kept and a portion is missing. The sample yields around 35,000 clones, around 60% seen once. CDR1 is MNHEY, CDR2 SVGAGI, per germline. CDR3 length: 15 residues. Trimming left V 6 bases short and J 4 bases short, with 17 bases between. The V gene is TRBV6-5, the J gene TRBJ2-3, with D hard to call. The sequencing sample was made of NKG2D-high CD8+ T cells sorted from blood. The sequence was collected from a human donor with alopecia areata. CDR3 nucleotides: TGTGCCAGCAGCCCCCCCCCAGACGGGTCAGATACGCAGTATTTT. It yields the protein CASSPPPDGSDTQYF.